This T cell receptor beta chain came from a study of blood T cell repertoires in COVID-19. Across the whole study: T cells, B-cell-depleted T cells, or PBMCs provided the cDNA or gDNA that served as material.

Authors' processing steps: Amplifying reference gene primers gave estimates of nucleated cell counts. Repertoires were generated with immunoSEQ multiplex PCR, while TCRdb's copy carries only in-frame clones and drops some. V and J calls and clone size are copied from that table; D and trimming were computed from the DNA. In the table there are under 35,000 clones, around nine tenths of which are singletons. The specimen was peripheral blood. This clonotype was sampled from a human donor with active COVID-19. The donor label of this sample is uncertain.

This CDR3 is CASSEQGLYGYTF. The DNA of the CDR3 is TGTGCCAGCAGTGAACAGGGGCTCTATGGCTACACCTTC. This chain uses TRBV2 with TRBJ1-2; perhaps TRBD1 as D (6 bases). Germline values: CDR1 SNHLY, CDR2 FYNNEI. V was shortened by 2 bases and J by 4 bases, with 8 bases between the two germline ends. The CDR3 length is 13 residues.